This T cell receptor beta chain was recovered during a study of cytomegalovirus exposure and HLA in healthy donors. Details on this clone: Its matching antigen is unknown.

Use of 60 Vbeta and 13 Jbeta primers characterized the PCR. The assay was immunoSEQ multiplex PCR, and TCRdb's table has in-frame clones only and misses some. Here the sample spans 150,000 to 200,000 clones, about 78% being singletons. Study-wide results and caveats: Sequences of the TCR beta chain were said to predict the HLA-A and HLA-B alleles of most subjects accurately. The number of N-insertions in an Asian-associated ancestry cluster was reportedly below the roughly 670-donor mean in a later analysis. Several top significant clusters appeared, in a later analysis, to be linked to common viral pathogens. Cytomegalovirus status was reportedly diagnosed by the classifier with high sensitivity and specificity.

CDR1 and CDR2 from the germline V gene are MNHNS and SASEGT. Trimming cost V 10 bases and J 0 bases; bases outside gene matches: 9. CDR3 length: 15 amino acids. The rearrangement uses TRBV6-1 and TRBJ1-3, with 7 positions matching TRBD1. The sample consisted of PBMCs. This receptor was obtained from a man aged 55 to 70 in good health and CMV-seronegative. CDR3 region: CATLGGQYSGNTIYF. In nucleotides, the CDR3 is TGTGCCACCCTAGGGGGACAGTACTCTGGAAACACCATATATTTT.